The source of this TCR beta chain is a study of cytomegalovirus exposure and HLA in healthy donors. Germline assignment: CDR1 SGHTA and CDR2 FQGNSA. CDR3 length equals 16 residues. Trimming shortened V by 5 bases and J by 0 bases, and 15 bases separated the two germline ends. Primers: 60 Vbeta forward and 13 Jbeta reverse. Some clones are missing from TCRdb's copy, which holds only in-frame ones; the method was immunoSEQ multiplex PCR. There are approximately 150,000 clones in the sample; less than 10% occur only once, and 1.8% lies in the top ten. The specimen was PBMCs. This receptor was obtained from a male donor in good health and CMV-seronegative. The chain joins TRBV7-2 to TRBJ2-3, with D tentatively TRBD1 (5 bases). CDR3 DNA: TGTGCCAGCAGCCCTAGACAGAAAATAAGCACAGATACGCAGTATTTT. Encoded protein: CASSPRQKISTDTQYF.